These 3 T cell receptor beta chains share one sample of origin, sequenced in a study of cytomegalovirus exposure and HLA in healthy donors. The PCR made use of 60 Vbeta and 13 Jbeta primers. The method was immunoSEQ multiplex PCR; TCRdb's version includes in-frame clones alone and lacks a portion of them. The sample includes more than 200,000 clones, 60% to 80% seen only once; the top ten take about 1.7%. Sequencing was performed on PBMCs. These receptors were obtained from a male donor in good health and CMV-seronegative.

The chain combines TRBV6-5 with TRBJ2-7; D is uncertain. The CDR3 covers 11 residues. V lost 7 bases to trimming and J lost 4 bases, with 8 bases between them. CDR1 is MNHEY, CDR2 SVGAGI, per germline. CDR3 nucleotides: TGTGCCAGCATGGAGTGGTACGAGCAGTACTTC. Translation: CASMEWYEQYF.

The CDR3 sequence: CASSLTGTGNEKLFF. The CDR3 DNA follows: TGTGCCAGCAGCTTAACCGGGACAGGGAATGAAAAACTGTTTTTT. V and J are TRBV5-6 and TRBJ1-4, with TRBD1 matching over 9 bases. The CDR3 covers 15 residues. CDR1 and CDR2 (germline): SGHDT, YYEEEE. Trimming removed 2 bases from V and 5 bases from J; junction bases left unmatched: 4.

The V and J genes are TRBV5-1 and TRBJ1-2; no clear D. Germline-derived CDR1 and CDR2 are SGHRS and YFSETQ. With 0 bases removed from V and 0 bases from J, the gap between germline ends came to 3 bases. The CDR3 is 13 amino acids. The CDR3 sequence: CASSLAANYGYTF. CDR3 in DNA: TGCGCCAGCAGCTTGGCGGCTAACTATGGCTACACCTTC.